This T cell receptor (beta chain) appears in the sequencing data of a study of blood T cell repertoires in COVID-19. Study-wide background: Spain, Italy and the United States supplied samples that represented acute and convalescent COVID-19. In each case, the material was cDNA or gDNA derived from T cells, B-cell-depleted T cells, or PBMCs.

The length of the CDR3 is 11 residues. The V gene lost 6 bases and the J gene lost 5 bases, with 7 bases spanning the gap. Germline lookup yields CDR1 MNHNY and CDR2 SVGAGI (reference sequence). In the original processing: Amplified reference gene primers provided the basis for estimating nucleated cell counts. Using immunoSEQ multiplex PCR, the repertoire was profiled, and TCRdb retains in-frame clones only, with some absent. V, J and clone size derive from that table, while D and trimming were established from the DNA sequence. The sample gives around 160,000 clones, approximately 80% of which show up once; about 3% is in the top ten.

The sample taken for sequencing was peripheral blood. The source of this sequence is a woman in her thirties or forties with active or convalescent COVID-19. The chain uses TRBV6-6 and TRBJ2-5; a weak D match, TRBD2 (5 bases). CDR3 residues: CASSVAETQYF. The CDR3 nucleotides read TGTGCCAGCAGCGTAGCGGAGACCCAGTACTTC.